Listed here are 25 T cell receptor beta chains from one sample, sequenced in a study of blood T cell repertoires in COVID-19. Here immunoSEQ multiplex PCR was the method, and the copy in TCRdb shows in-frame clones only, minus some. In the table there are some 200,000 clones, roughly 80% of which are singletons. The sequenced material came from peripheral blood. All receptors derive from an elderly woman with active or convalescent COVID-19.

This clone was found a few times. The rearrangement joins TRBV18 to TRBJ1-5; D not resolved. The CDR3 has 14 residues. V dropped 3 bases and J dropped 2 bases, with 8 bases sitting between them. Germline CDR1 and CDR2: KGHSH and LQKENI. The CDR3 DNA reads as TGTGCCAGCTCACCGGCCGCAGGCAATCAGCCCCAGCATTTT. It encodes CASSPAAGNQPQHF.

This clone has just a few counts. This chain links TRBV5-1 with TRBJ2-3, with D perhaps matching TRBD1 (7 bases). The germline V gene encodes CDR1 SGHRS and CDR2 YFSETQ. The ends were cut back, 5 bases at V and 4 bases at J, with 17 bases in the middle. This CDR3 is built from 15 residues. CDR3 amino acids: CASSSGGGRADTQYF. The CDR3 nucleotides are TGCGCCAGCAGTTCAGGGGGAGGAAGGGCAGATACGCAGTATTTT.

This clone was picked up a small number of times. The CDR3 region has the DNA TGTGCCAGCAACCTTCAGACAGTCTACAATGAGCAGTTCTTC. It codes for CASNLQTVYNEQFF. This chain connects TRBV2 to TRBJ2-1; a weak D match, TRBD1 (5 bases). The germline V gene has CDR1 SNHLY and CDR2 FYNNEI. The CDR3 length is 14 residues. Between the trimmed V and J ends, which lost 7 bases and 3 bases, there was a span of 13 bases.

The chain uses TRBV6-5 and TRBJ2-1; TRBD2 aligns across 7 bases. V shed 6 bases and J 6 bases; nucleotides not matched to a gene: 11. This CDR3 comprises 15 residues. Germline-derived CDR1 and CDR2 are MNHEY and SVGAGI. The CDR3 DNA sequence: TGTGCCAGCAGAGGTCGGCGGGAGTTTGGCAATGAGCAGTTCTTC. Encoded protein: CASRGRREFGNEQFF.

V gene TRBV28 combines with J gene TRBJ1-6, with D possibly matching TRBD1 (6 bases). Germline loops: CDR1 MDHEN, CDR2 SYDVKM. V was trimmed by 6 bases and J by 8 bases, leaving 17 bases between them. The CDR3 is made up of 15 amino acids. The CDR3 is CASSGRGEGDSPLHF. The CDR3 nucleotides read TGTGCCAGCAGCGGGAGGGGGGAAGGCGATTCACCCCTCCACTTT. Full variable domain (outside the CDR3, taken from reference TRBV28 and TRBJ1-6): DVKVTQSSRYLVKRTGEKVFLECVQDMDHENMFWYRQDPGLGLRLIYFSYDVKMKEKGDIPEGYSVSREKKERFSLILESASTNQTSMYLCASSGRGEGDSPLHFGNGTRLTVT.

V and J are TRBV7-3 and TRBJ1-1; 8 bases line up with TRBD1. The length of the CDR3 is 12 residues. The J segment lost 12 bases and the V segment lost 9 bases, leaving 12 bases of the junction unmatched. CDR1 and CDR2 from the germline V gene are SGHTA and FQGTGA. The CDR3 spells CASTHRTGKPFF. Here the CDR3 DNA reads TGTGCCAGTACCCACCGGACAGGGAAGCCTTTCTTT.

This sequence joins TRBV2 and TRBJ2-5, with unresolved D. With 5 bases removed from V and 4 bases from J, the gap between germline ends came to 11 bases. The CDR3 is 13 residues long. From germline, CDR1 is SNHLY and CDR2 FYNNEI. The CDR3 coding sequence is TGTGCCAGCAGTCTCCGGGTCAGAGAGACCCAGTACTTC. Protein sequence: CASSLRVRETQYF.

The J gene is TRBJ2-7, the V gene TRBV28; 7 bases align to TRBD1. This CDR3 is 12 amino acids long. CDR1 and CDR2 from the germline V gene are MDHEN and SYDVKM. Unmatched junction bases numbered 2, after V lost 2 bases and J lost 7 bases. In DNA form, the CDR3 reads TGTGCCAGCAGTTTACCGACAGGGGAGCAGTACTTC. As protein: CASSLPTGEQYF.

The chain has TRBV2 and TRBJ2-5; maybe TRBD2 (5 bases). Trimming removed 7 bases at V and 4 bases at J, with 10 bases between. Per germline, CDR1 SNHLY and CDR2 FYNNEI. CDR3 length: 12 residues. The CDR3 DNA is TGTGCCAGCACACTAGAAGGAGAGACCCAGTACTTC. This gives the protein CASTLEGETQYF.

The CDR3 is CASSPHPSGGWGEQFF. The DNA of the CDR3 is TGTGCCAGCAGCCCACACCCTAGCGGGGGTTGGGGTGAGCAGTTCTTC. The rearrangement uses TRBV9 and TRBJ2-1, with TRBD2 identical over 10 bases. V trimming: 4 bases; J trimming: 9 bases; junction bases outside the gene matches: 13. Looked up from germline, CDR1 is SGDLS and CDR2 is YYNGEE. The CDR3 is 16 residues long.

The J gene is TRBJ2-7, the V gene TRBV12-3 or TRBV12-4; no reliable D call. Between the trimmed V and J ends, which lost 4 bases and 6 bases, there was a span of 10 bases. This CDR3 contains 12 residues. For the CDR3, the DNA is TGTGCCAGCAGTTACTATGCCGGCGAGCAGTACTTC. Translated, it gives CASSYYAGEQYF.

The count of this clone is one. The chain combines TRBV19 with TRBJ2-1; TRBD1 might be the D (5 bases). With 2 bases removed from V and 0 bases from J, the gap between germline ends came to 11 bases. Germline CDR1 and CDR2: LNHDA and SQIVND (reference sequence). The CDR3 is 16 amino acids. The CDR3 coding sequence is TGTGCCAGTAGTATAAGGTCAGGGAACTCCTACAATGAGCAGTTCTTC. Amino acids: CASSIRSGNSYNEQFF.

V is TRBV30 and J is TRBJ1-1; maybe TRBD1 (6 bases). Germline values: CDR1 GTSNPN, CDR2 SVGIG (reference sequence). The V gene lost 2 bases and the J gene lost 7 bases, with 8 bases spanning the gap. The CDR3 is 11 amino acids. CDR3 loop: CAWSPDSEAFF. In DNA, the CDR3 is TGTGCCTGGAGTCCGGACAGTGAAGCTTTCTTT.

J is TRBJ2-5 and V is TRBV19, with 8 bases matching TRBD1. The CDR3 has 16 amino acids. The V and J ends lost 1 base and 5 bases, in that order; junction bases with no gene match: 9. CDR1 is LNHDA, CDR2 SQIVND, per germline (reference sequence). This chain's CDR3 is CASSIGSGGVRETQYF. For the CDR3, the DNA is TGTGCCAGTAGTATAGGGTCAGGGGGCGTCAGGGAGACCCAGTACTTC.

V usage is TRBV7-2 and J usage is TRBJ1-2; D may be TRBD1 (6 bases). V gave up 1 base and J gave up 3 bases, with 12 bases separating them. Per the germline V gene, CDR1 is SGHTA and CDR2 is FQGNSA. This CDR3 has 15 residues. CDR3 sequence: CASSLEAGVYYGYTF. The CDR3 bases are TGTGCCAGCAGCTTAGAGGCAGGGGTTTACTATGGCTACACCTTC.

The genes are TRBV5-6 and TRBJ2-3; 12 nucleotides match TRBD2. After removal of 4 bases from V and 0 bases from J, the junction contained 9 bases not matched to a gene. This CDR3 contains 18 residues. Germline assignment: CDR1 SGHDT and CDR2 YYEEEE. CDR3: CASSRTSGRITSTDTQYF. The CDR3 DNA follows: TGTGCCAGCAGCCGCACTAGCGGGAGGATAACTAGCACAGATACGCAGTATTTT.

This chain links TRBV28 with TRBJ1-2; D perhaps matches TRBD1 (6 bases). Germline V lookup: CDR1 MDHEN, CDR2 SYDVKM. This CDR3 region has 14 residues. V lost 6 bases and J lost 4, with 15 bases in between. CDR3 sequence: CASSSGQTAYGYTF. The CDR3 DNA follows: TGTGCCAGCAGCTCCGGACAGACGGCCTATGGCTACACCTTC.

This clone appeared once. The genes are TRBV5-1 and TRBJ2-1; D call uncertain. Trimming took 7 bases from V and 0 from J, leaving 11 bases between them. Germline loops: CDR1 SGHRS, CDR2 YFSETQ. There are 14 residues in the CDR3. CDR3 in amino acids: CASFGATSYNEQFF. Here the CDR3 DNA reads TGCGCCAGCTTCGGAGCTACCTCCTACAATGAGCAGTTCTTC.

This clone was seen a single time. The chain is built from TRBV14 and TRBJ1-4; TRBD1 matches at 7 bases. The junction had 10 bases not matched to a gene; V was cut back by 4 bases and J by 8 bases. The CDR3 covers 15 residues. Germline assignment: CDR1 SGHDN and CDR2 FVKESK. CDR3 sequence reads: CASSLRQGFWEKLFF. The CDR3 DNA is TGTGCCAGCAGCCTCCGACAGGGCTTTTGGGAAAAACTGTTTTTT.

This rearrangement joins TRBV18 to TRBJ2-3; 10 bases match TRBD2. Trimming at V came to 2 bases and at J to 5 bases, leaving 1 base not matched to a gene. This CDR3 has 14 amino acids. Germline CDR1 KGHSH, CDR2 LQKENI. The CDR3 bases are TGTGCCAGCTCACCAGGACTAGCGGAAGATACGCAGTATTTT. Translated, it gives CASSPGLAEDTQYF.

This clone was detected only once. The chain carries TRBV3-1 (or the pseudogene TRBV3-2) and TRBJ2-7; D is uncertain. V dropped 1 base and J dropped 1 base, with 8 bases sitting between them. The length of the CDR3 is 14 residues. The germline gives CDR1 LGHDT, CDR2 YNNKEL (reference sequence). As DNA, the CDR3 is TGTGCCAGCAGCCAAGTCCTCCTTTCCTACGAGCAGTACTTC. This sequence encodes CASSQVLLSYEQYF.

This chain joins TRBV7-2 and TRBJ2-2; TRBD1 matches at 7 bases. Germline loops: CDR1 SGHTA, CDR2 FQGNSA. Trimming at V came to 1 base and at J to 6 bases, leaving 5 bases not matched to a gene. The CDR3 is 15 residues long. CDR3 coding DNA: TGTGCCAGCAGCTTAGTGTGGCAGGGGGCCGGGGAGCTGTTTTTT. Its translation is CASSLVWQGAGELFF.

This chain links TRBV6-5 with TRBJ1-6; perhaps TRBD1 as D (5 bases). The CDR3 totals 16 residues. The germline CDR1 and CDR2 sequences are MNHEY and SVGAGI. Between the trimmed V and J ends, which lost 4 bases and 7 bases, there was a span of 17 bases. The CDR3 region is CASSLTVRVRNSPLHF. The DNA for the CDR3 is TGTGCCAGCAGTTTGACGGTCAGGGTCCGGAATTCACCCCTCCACTTT.

Remarks on this clone: Being one base from a much bigger clone, this may be a read error. The CDR3 DNA is TGTGCCAGCAGGAGGAGGAACACCGGGGAGCTGTTTTTT. Translation: CASRRRNTGELFF. This chain joins TRBV7-9 and TRBJ2-2; D is unresolved. This CDR3 spans 13 amino acids. V lost 6 bases and J 1 base, leaving 6 bases between the germline ends. The germline V gene encodes CDR1 SEHNR and CDR2 FQNEAQ (reference sequence).

The chain has TRBV11-3 and TRBJ2-1; TRBD2 is a possible D gene (6 bases). Trimming left V 5 bases short and J 7 bases short, with 18 bases between. The CDR3 is 15 amino acids. Germline CDR1 and CDR2: SGHNT and YENEEA. The CDR3 loop reads CASSALGGRMNEQFF. The CDR3 DNA is TGTGCCAGCAGCGCCCTGGGGGGAAGGATGAATGAGCAGTTCTTC. Using reference TRBV11-3 and TRBJ2-1 for the parts outside the CDR3, the full variable domain is EAGVVQSPRYKIIEKKQPVAFWCNPISGHNTLYWYLQNLGQGPELLIRYENEEAVDDSQLPKDRFSAERLKGVDSTLKIQPAELGDSAVYLCASSALGGRMNEQFFGPGTRLTVL.